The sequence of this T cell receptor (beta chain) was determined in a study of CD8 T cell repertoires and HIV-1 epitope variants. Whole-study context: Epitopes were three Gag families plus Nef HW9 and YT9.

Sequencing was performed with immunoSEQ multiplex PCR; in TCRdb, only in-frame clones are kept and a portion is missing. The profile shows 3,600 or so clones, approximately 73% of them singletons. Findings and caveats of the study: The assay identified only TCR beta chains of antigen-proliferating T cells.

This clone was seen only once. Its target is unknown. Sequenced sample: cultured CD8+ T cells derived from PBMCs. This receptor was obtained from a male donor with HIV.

The CDR3 is CASSVEPGQSYGYTF. Written as DNA, the CDR3 is TGTGCCAGCAGTGTCGAGCCGGGACAAAGCTATGGCTACACCTTC. The chain carries TRBV6-4 and TRBJ1-2, with D possibly TRBD1 on 6 matching bases. V was cut by 4 bases and J by 4 bases, with 16 bases left in between. Germline CDR1 MRHNA, CDR2 SNTAGT. There are 15 residues in the CDR3.